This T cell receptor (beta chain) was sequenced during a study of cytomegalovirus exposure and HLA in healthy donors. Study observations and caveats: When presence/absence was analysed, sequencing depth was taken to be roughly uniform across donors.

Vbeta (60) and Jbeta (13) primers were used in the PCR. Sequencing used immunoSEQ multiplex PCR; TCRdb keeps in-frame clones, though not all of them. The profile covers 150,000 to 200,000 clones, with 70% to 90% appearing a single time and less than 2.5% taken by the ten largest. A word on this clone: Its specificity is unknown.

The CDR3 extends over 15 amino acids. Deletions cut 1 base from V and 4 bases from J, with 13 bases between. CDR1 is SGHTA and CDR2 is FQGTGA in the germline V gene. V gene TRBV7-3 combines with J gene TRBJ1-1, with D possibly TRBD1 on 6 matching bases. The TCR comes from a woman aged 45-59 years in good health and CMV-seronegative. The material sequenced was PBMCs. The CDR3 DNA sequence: TGTGCCAGCAGCTTAAGTACAGGGTCATCCACTGAAGCTTTCTTT. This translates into CASSLSTGSSTEAFF.